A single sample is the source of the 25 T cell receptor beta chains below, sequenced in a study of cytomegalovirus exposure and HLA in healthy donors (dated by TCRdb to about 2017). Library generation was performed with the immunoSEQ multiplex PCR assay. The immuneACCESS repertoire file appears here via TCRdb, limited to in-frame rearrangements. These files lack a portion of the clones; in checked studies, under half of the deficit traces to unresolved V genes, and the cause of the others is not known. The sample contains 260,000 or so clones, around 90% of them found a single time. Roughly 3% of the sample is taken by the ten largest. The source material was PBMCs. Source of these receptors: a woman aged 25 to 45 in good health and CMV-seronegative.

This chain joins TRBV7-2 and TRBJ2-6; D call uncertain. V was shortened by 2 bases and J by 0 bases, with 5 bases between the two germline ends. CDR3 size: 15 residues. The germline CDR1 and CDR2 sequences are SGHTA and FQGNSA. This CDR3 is CASSLRNSGANVLTF. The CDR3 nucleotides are TGTGCCAGCAGCTTACGGAACTCTGGGGCCAACGTCCTGACTTTC.

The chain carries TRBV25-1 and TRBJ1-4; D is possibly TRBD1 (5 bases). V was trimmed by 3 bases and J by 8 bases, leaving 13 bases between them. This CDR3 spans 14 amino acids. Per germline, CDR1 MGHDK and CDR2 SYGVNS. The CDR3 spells CASSEGEREEKLFF. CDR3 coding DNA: TGTGCCAGCAGTGAGGGGGAAAGGGAGGAAAAACTGTTTTTT. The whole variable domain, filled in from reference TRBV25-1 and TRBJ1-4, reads EADIYQTPRYLVIGTGKKITLECSQTMGHDKMYWYQQDPGMELHLIHYSYGVNSTEKGDLSSESTVSRIRTEHFPLTLESARPSHTSQYLCASSEGEREEKLFFGSGTQLSVL.

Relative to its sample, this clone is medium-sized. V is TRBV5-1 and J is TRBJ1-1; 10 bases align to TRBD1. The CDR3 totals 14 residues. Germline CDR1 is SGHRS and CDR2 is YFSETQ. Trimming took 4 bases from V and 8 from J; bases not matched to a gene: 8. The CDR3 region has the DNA TGCGCCAGCAGCCAGGGACAGGGGACGACAGAAGCTTTCTTT. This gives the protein CASSQGQGTTEAFF.

This CDR3 reads CASSLSWDPYSTDTQYF. The CDR3 coding sequence is TGTGCCAGCAGCTTGTCGTGGGACCCCTATAGCACAGATACGCAGTATTTT. The chain is built from TRBV11-3 and TRBJ2-3; perhaps D is TRBD1 or TRBD2 (5 bases each). With 3 bases removed from V and 0 bases from J, the gap between germline ends came to 16 bases. Per the germline V gene, CDR1 is SGHNT and CDR2 is YENEEA. The CDR3 is 17 amino acids.

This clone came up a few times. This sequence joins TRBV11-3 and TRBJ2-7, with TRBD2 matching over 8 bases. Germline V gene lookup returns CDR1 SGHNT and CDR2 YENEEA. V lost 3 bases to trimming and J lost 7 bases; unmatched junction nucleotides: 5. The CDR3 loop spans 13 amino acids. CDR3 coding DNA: TGTGCCAGCAGCTTCACGGGAGGGCAAGAGCAGTACTTC. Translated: CASSFTGGQEQYF.

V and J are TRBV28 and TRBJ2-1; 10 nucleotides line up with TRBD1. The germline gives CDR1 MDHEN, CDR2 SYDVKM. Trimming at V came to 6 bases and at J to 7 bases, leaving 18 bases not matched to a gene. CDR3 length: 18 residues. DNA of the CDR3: TGTGCCAGCAGCACCTCCACCGGGACAGGGGTTATTATAAATGAGCAGTTCTTC. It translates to CASSTSTGTGVIINEQFF.

CDR3 coding DNA: TGTGCCAGCAGCTCTGACAGGGAGGGGTTAGCGGGAGTAGGAGATGAGCAGTTCTTC. It specifies CASSSDREGLAGVGDEQFF. The chain couples TRBV7-6 to TRBJ2-1, with 9 nucleotides matching TRBD2. The CDR3 loop spans 19 amino acids. CDR1 SGHVS and CDR2 FNYEAQ come from the germline V gene. The V gene end was trimmed by 4 bases and the J gene end by 8 bases; junction bases not matched to a gene: 21.

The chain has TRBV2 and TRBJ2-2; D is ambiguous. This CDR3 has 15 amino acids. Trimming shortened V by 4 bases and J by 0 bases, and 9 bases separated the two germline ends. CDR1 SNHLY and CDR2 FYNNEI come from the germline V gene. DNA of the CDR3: TGTGCCAGCAGTGTACCGACGGCGAACACCGGGGAGCTGTTTTTT. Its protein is CASSVPTANTGELFF.

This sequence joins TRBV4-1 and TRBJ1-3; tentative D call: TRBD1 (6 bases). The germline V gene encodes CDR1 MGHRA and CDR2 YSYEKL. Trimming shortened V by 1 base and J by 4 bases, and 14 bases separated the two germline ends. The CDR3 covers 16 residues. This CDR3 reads CASSQASRTAGNTIYF. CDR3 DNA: TGCGCCAGCAGCCAAGCTAGTCGGACAGCGGGAAACACCATATATTTT.

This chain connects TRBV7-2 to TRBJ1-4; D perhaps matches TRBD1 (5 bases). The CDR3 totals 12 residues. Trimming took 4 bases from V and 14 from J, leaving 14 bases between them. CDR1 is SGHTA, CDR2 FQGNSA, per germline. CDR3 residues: CASSSKEGILFF. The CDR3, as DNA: TGTGCCAGCAGCTCAAAAGAGGGGATCCTGTTTTTT.

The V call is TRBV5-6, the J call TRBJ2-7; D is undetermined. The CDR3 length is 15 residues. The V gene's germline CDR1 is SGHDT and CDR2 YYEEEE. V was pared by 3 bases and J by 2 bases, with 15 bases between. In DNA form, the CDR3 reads TGTGCCAGCAGCTCCCTGATAGTCACAACCTACGAGCAGTACTTC. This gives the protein CASSSLIVTTYEQYF.

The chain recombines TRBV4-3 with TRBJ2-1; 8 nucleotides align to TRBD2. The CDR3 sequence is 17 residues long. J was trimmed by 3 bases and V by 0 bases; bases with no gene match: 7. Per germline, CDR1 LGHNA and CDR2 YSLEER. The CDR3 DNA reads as TGCGCCAGCAGCCAAGATTCCAGCGGGAGTTACTACAATGAGCAGTTCTTC. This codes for CASSQDSSGSYYNEQFF.

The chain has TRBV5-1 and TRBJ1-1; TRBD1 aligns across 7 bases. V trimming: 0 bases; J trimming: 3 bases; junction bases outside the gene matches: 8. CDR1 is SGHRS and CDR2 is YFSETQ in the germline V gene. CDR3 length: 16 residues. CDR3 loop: CASSLEGAGVYTEAFF. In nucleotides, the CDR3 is TGCGCCAGCAGCTTGGAGGGGGCAGGGGTGTACACTGAAGCTTTCTTT.

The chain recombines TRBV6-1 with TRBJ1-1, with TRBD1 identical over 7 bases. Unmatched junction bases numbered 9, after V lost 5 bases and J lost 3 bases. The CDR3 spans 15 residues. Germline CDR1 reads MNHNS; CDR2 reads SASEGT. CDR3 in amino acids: CASSIRRGRHTEAFF. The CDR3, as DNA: TGTGCCAGCAGTATAAGAAGGGGGCGGCACACTGAAGCTTTCTTT.

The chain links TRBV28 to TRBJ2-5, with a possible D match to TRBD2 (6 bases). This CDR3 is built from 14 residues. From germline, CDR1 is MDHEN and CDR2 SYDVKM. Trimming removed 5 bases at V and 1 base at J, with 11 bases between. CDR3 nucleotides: TGTGCCAGCAGTATGTCTAGCGTCCAAGAGACCCAGTACTTC. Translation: CASSMSSVQETQYF.

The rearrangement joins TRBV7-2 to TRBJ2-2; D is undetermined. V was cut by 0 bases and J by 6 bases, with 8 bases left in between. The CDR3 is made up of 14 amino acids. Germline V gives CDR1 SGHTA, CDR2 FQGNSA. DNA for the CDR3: TGTGCCAGCAGCTTAGCAGGGCCGGCCGGGGAGCTGTTTTTT. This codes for CASSLAGPAGELFF.

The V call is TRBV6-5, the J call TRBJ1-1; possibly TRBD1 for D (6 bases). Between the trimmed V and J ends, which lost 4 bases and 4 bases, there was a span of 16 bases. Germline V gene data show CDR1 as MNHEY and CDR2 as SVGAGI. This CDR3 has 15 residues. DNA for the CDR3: TGTGCCAGCAGTTCTGGGGCCCAGGGGCGCACTGAAGCTTTCTTT. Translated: CASSSGAQGRTEAFF.

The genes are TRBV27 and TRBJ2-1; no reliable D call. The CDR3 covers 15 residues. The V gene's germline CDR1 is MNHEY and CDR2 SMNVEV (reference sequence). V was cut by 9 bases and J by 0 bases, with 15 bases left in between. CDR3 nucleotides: TGTGCCAGTGCCATAGTCGGCTCCTCCTACAATGAGCAGTTCTTC. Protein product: CASAIVGSSYNEQFF.

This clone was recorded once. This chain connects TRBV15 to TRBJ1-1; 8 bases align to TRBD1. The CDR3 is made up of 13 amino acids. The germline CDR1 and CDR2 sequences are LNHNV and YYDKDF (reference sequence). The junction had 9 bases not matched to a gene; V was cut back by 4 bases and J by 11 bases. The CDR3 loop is CATSIGTTGVAFF. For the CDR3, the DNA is TGTGCCACCAGCATCGGGACGACAGGGGTGGCTTTCTTT.

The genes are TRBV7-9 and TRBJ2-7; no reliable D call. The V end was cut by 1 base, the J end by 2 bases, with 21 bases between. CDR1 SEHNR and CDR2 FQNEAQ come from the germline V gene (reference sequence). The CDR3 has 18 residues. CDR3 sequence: CASSLDAMGQELTYEQYF. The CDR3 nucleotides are TGTGCCAGCAGCTTAGATGCGATGGGTCAGGAGCTGACCTACGAGCAGTACTTC.

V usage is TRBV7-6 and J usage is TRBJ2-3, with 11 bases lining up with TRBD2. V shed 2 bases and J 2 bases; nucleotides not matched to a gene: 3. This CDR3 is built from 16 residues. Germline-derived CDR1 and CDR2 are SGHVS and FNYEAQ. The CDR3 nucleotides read TGTGCCAGCAGCTTACTAGCGGGAGGAAACACAGATACGCAGTATTTT. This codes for CASSLLAGGNTDTQYF.

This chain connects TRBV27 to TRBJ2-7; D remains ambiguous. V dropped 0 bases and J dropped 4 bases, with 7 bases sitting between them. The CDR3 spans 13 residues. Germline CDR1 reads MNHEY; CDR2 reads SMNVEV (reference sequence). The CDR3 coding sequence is TGTGCCAGCAGTTTATCGACCGCTTACGAGCAGTACTTC. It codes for CASSLSTAYEQYF.

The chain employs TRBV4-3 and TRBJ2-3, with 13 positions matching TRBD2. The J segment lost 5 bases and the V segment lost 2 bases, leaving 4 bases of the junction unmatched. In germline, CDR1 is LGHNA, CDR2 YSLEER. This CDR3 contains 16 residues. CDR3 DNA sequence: TGCGCCAGCAGCCAAAGGACTAGCGGGAGTTTAGATACGCAGTATTTT. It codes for CASSQRTSGSLDTQYF.

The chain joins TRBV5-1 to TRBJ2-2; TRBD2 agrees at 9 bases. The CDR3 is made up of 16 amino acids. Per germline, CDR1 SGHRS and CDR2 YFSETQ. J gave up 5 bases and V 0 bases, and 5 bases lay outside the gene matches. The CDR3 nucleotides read TGCGCCAGCAGCTTGGCCCGACTAGCGGAAACCGGGGAGCTGTTTTTT. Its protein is CASSLARLAETGELFF.

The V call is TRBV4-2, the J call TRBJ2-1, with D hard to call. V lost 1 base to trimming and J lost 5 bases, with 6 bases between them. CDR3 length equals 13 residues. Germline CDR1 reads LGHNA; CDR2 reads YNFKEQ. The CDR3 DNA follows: TGTGCCAGCAGCCAAGGAACAGACAATGAGCAGTTCTTC. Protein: CASSQGTDNEQFF.